What follows describes a single TCR beta chain. The sample belongs to a study of shared clonotypes between healthy human individuals. Assay: immunoSEQ multiplex PCR; the TCRdb copy retains only in-frame clones and omits some. The sample lists about 380,000 clones; 96% were seen once. Trimming took off 3 bases at V and 6 bases at J, with 18 bases between the two ends. This CDR3 has 15 residues. CDR1 is SGHRS, CDR2 YFSETQ, per germline. This TCR was recovered from a man younger than 40 in good health. The rearrangement links TRBV5-1 to TRBJ2-5; tentatively, D is TRBD1 (6 bases). The sequenced sample was memory CD8+ T cells sorted from blood. Subset here: CD45RO+ cells pooled with CCR7-negative TemRA cells. The CDR3 is CASSWGRQERKTQYF. As DNA, the CDR3 is TGCGCCAGCAGCTGGGGCCGACAGGAGAGGAAGACCCAGTACTTC.